The clone carrying this TCR beta chain was counted ten times or more. Antigen unknown. For TCR beta, libraries came from quantitative 5'-RACE with molecular barcodes. TCRdb re-derived calls from the 5' RACE reads in MiXCR, one entry per CDR3 protein. The sample lists 100,000 to 150,000 distinct CDR3 sequences, approximately 10% occurring once. The germline V gene encodes CDR1 DFQATT and CDR2 SNEGSKA (reference sequence). V was pared by 5 bases and J by 0 bases, with 14 bases between. The CDR3 length is 15 residues. This specimen comes from a study of CD8 T cells in ankylosing spondylitis. Overall study findings and caveats: Blood of patients with ankylosing spondylitis appeared to be characterized by a TCR beta motif of about eight highly homologous variants.

This sequence originates from a female donor with ankylosing spondylitis or in good health (not recorded which). The chain employs TRBV20-1 and TRBJ1-3; no definite D call. Material: blood, either unsorted or a sorted T cell fraction (not recorded which). The CDR3 bases are TGCAGTGCTTCCCCGATAGCCAGCTCTGGAAACACCATATATTTT. Translating gives CSASPIASSGNTIYF.